This record covers a single T cell receptor beta chain. The data derive from a study of blood T cell repertoires in COVID-19. About the research overall: The study drew acute and convalescent COVID-19 samples from the United States, Italy and Spain. Sources were T cells, B-cell-depleted T cells, or PBMCs; the material itself was cDNA or gDNA.

The CDR3 runs to 14 residues. CDR1 MDHEN and CDR2 SYDVKM come from the germline V gene. V shed 3 bases, J shed 3 bases, and the junction held 3 bases outside the gene matches. In the original processing: Amplification of reference gene primers was used by the study to estimate nucleated cell counts. Produced via immunoSEQ multiplex PCR; TCRdb's table is partial and in-frame only. From that table come the V and J calls and clone size; the DNA was used to work out D and trimming. The sample lists about 74,000 clones, about 88% occurring once. This sequence originates from a man aged 45-65 years with acute or convalescent COVID-19. Sequenced input: peripheral blood. The V gene is TRBV28, the J gene TRBJ2-7, with TRBD2 identical over 9 bases. The CDR3 reads CASSFWREGYEQYF. CDR3 bases: TGTGCCAGCAGTTTTTGGCGGGAGGGCTACGAGCAGTACTTC.